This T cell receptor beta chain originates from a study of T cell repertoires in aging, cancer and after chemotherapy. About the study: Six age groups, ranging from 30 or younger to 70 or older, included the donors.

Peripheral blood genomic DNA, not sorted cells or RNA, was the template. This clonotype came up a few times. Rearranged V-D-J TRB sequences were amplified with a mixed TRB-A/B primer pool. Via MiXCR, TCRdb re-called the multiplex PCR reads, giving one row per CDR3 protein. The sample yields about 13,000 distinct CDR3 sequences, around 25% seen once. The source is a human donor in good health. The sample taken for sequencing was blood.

For the CDR3, the DNA is TGCAGTGCTAGAGATCGGTCCGGGGGCTGGGGCTACACCTTC. Translation gives CSARDRSGGWGYTF. The V call is TRBV20-1, the J call TRBJ1-2; D is possibly TRBD1 (6 bases). Between the trimmed V and J ends, which lost 0 bases and 8 bases, there was a span of 16 bases. The CDR3 covers 14 residues. CDR1 and CDR2 (germline): DFQATT, SNEGSKA (reference sequence).